Listed here are 5 T cell receptor beta chains from one sample, sequenced in a study of vaccination and CD4 T cells after COVID-19. The Oncomine TCR Beta short-read assay was applied to DNA of cultured CD4+ T cells. From the PCR reads, TCRdb called clonotypes with MiXCR, one entry per CDR3 protein. Of 6,000 or so distinct CDR3 sequences in the sample, roughly 44% were seen once. The treatment denotes: roughly ten-day PBMC culture with coronavirus spike peptide pools or control peptides (ViraFEST assay). The unexposed donor's CD4+ T cells were collected before the COVID-19 pandemic (2011-2018). Their target antigens are unknown. The specimen was CD4+ T cells from blood, cultured in vitro. These receptors were obtained from a human donor in good health.

This clonotype appeared once. The chain uses TRBV19 and TRBJ1-6; tentative D call: TRBD1 (5 bases). Between the trimmed V and J ends, which lost 8 bases and 5 bases, there was a span of 13 bases. CDR1 is LNHDA and CDR2 is SQIVND in the germline V gene (reference sequence). The CDR3 has 14 residues. CDR3 nucleotide sequence: TGTGCCAGTGCCCTGGGGGTGAATAATTCACCCCTCCACTTT. Translated: CASALGVNNSPLHF.

This clonotype appeared a few times. The J gene is TRBJ2-7, the V gene TRBV19; 9 bases match TRBD1. V trimming: 1 base; J trimming: 6 bases; junction bases outside the gene matches: 7. CDR1 is LNHDA, CDR2 SQIVND, per germline (reference sequence). The CDR3 extends over 15 amino acids. The CDR3 loop reads CASSIGPGQGGEQYF. CDR3 nucleotide sequence: TGTGCCAGTAGTATAGGCCCGGGACAGGGAGGCGAGCAGTACTTC.

V gene TRBV14 combines with J gene TRBJ2-3, with a weak D call TRBD2 (6 bases). The CDR3 runs to 15 residues. Germline-derived CDR1 and CDR2 are SGHDN and FVKESK. V was shortened by 4 bases and J by 1 base, with 12 bases between the two germline ends. CDR3 DNA sequence: TGTGCCAGCAGCCGGCGCGGGGCGGGCACAGATACGCAGTATTTT. Translating gives CASSRRGAGTDTQYF.

J is TRBJ1-1 and V is TRBV5-6; no clear D gene. Germline V CDR1 and CDR2: SGHDT, YYEEEE. The CDR3 extends over 16 amino acids. V was cut by 4 bases and J by 1 base, with 17 bases left in between. The CDR3 DNA reads as TGTGCCAGCAGCCCCCTTTTCCGGGGTTCGAACACTGAAGCTTTCTTT. Its protein product is CASSPLFRGSNTEAFF.

CDR3 residues: CASSPAGLHNADTQYF. CDR3 in DNA: TGTGCCAGCAGTCCTGCCGGACTCCACAACGCAGATACGCAGTATTTT. The chain joins TRBV6-2 or TRBV6-3 to TRBJ2-3, with D possibly TRBD2 on 5 matching bases. V dropped 5 bases and J dropped 4 bases, with 19 bases sitting between them. CDR1 and CDR2 from the germline V gene are MNHEY and SVGEGT. CDR3 length: 16 amino acids.